This T cell receptor (beta chain) was recorded in a study of blood T cell repertoires in COVID-19. The overall study: Samples taken during acute and convalescent COVID-19 were collected in the United States, Italy and Spain. Sources were T cells, B-cell-depleted T cells, or PBMCs; the material itself was cDNA or gDNA.

This CDR3 contains 16 residues. V was clipped by 4 bases and J by 2 bases; unmatched bases: 8. Germline V gene lookup returns CDR1 MNHEY and CDR2 SVGEGT. In the study's own analysis: Researchers report that nucleated cell counts were estimated from reference gene primer amplification. Using immunoSEQ multiplex PCR, the repertoire was profiled, and TCRdb retains in-frame clones only, with some absent. Clone size and V and J calls were adopted from that table, with D and trimming inferred from the DNA. The data contain 100,000 or so clones, roughly 76% of them seen just once; the ten biggest clones take up 7.5% to 10%.

The sample consisted of peripheral blood. The chain is built from TRBV6-2 or TRBV6-3 and TRBJ2-5; 9 bases match TRBD2. The sequence was collected from a woman in her 70s with acute or convalescent COVID-19. The CDR3 bases are TGTGCCAGCAGTTCCCGGCTAGCGGGGATACAAGAGACCCAGTACTTC. Its translation: CASSSRLAGIQETQYF.